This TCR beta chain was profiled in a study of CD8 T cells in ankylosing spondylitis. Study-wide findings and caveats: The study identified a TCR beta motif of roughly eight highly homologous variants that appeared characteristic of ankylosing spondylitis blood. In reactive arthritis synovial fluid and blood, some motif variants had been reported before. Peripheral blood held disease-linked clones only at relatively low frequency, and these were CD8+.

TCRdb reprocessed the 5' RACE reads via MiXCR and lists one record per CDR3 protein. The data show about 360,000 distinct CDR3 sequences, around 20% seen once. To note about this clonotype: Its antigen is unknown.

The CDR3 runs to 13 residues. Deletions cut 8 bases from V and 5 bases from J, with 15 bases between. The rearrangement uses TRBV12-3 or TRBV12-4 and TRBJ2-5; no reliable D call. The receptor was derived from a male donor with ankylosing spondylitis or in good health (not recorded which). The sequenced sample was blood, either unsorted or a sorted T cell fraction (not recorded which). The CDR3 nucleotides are TGTGCCAGCCTCTGCCGGCTCGGGGAGACCCAGTACTTC. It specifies CASLCRLGETQYF.